These 20 T cell receptor beta chains were sequenced from one sample in a study of identical twins (dated by TCRdb to about 2016). Library preparation used 5' RACE. Instrument used: Illumina HiSeq 2000. The public reads were reprocessed in TCRdb via fastp at Q25 and MiXCR, keeping in-frame beta chains. Rows with one shared CDR3 protein collapse into an entry with the most common genes and DNA. For this sample there are under 350,000 distinct CDR3 sequences; 8.5% to 9.5% appear just once. Around 7.1% of the sample belongs to the ten largest clones. These data also formed part of another study, on yellow fever vaccine responses in identical twins.

Sample: CD8+ T cells sorted from blood. The receptors stem from a woman younger than 35 in good health.

The chain recombines TRBV4-1 with TRBJ2-7; D uncertain. Looked up from germline, CDR1 is MGHRA and CDR2 is YSYEKL. There are 14 residues in the CDR3. The V and J ends lost 1 base and 0 bases respectively, with 7 bases between them. CDR3 nucleotide sequence: TGCGCCAGCAGCCAAGTTGGCAACTCCTACGAGCAGTACTTC. Its translation is CASSQVGNSYEQYF.

The chain carries TRBV7-9 and TRBJ2-5; 15 positions agree with TRBD2. The CDR3 has 16 amino acids. The V gene end was trimmed by 4 bases and the J gene end by 3 bases; junction bases not matched to a gene: 3. CDR1 and CDR2 (germline): SEHNR, FQNEAQ (reference sequence). The CDR3 loop is CASSSWTSGGEETQYF. In DNA, the CDR3 is TGTGCCAGCAGCTCTTGGACTAGCGGGGGGGAAGAGACCCAGTACTTC.

This clonotype has ten or more counts. The CDR3 here is CASSQDIRNTYEQYF. In DNA, the CDR3 is TGCGCCAGCAGCCAAGATATCCGAAACACCTACGAGCAGTACTTC. The rearrangement uses TRBV4-1 and TRBJ2-7; the D is unclear. This CDR3 comprises 15 residues. With 0 bases removed from V and 2 bases from J, the gap between germline ends came to 11 bases. Germline assignment: CDR1 MGHRA and CDR2 YSYEKL.

This clonotype was observed a few times. The CDR3 DNA follows: TGTGCCAGCAGTTTGTACAGGGGTCCAGAGACCCAGTACTTC. This gives the protein CASSLYRGPETQYF. The rearrangement uses TRBV12-3 or TRBV12-4 and TRBJ2-5, with 7 bases matching TRBD1. Trimming cost V 3 bases and J 4 bases; bases outside gene matches: 5. CDR3 size: 14 residues.

The table lists this clonotype with a few counts. The chain has TRBV4-3 and TRBJ2-7; 9 bases are shared with TRBD2. The V segment lost 0 bases and the J segment 3 bases; nucleotides outside the gene matches: 9. This CDR3 spans 17 amino acids. CDR1 and CDR2 from the germline V gene are LGHNA and YSLEER. Here the CDR3 DNA reads TGCGCCAGCAGCCAAGACGATGGCCTAGCGGGAATCTACGAGCAGTACTTC. Translation: CASSQDDGLAGIYEQYF.

There are many counts of this clonotype. CDR3: CASMEQGVEAFF. The CDR3 coding sequence is TGTGCCAGCATGGAGCAAGGGGTTGAAGCTTTCTTT. V is TRBV7-9 and J is TRBJ1-1; tentative D call: TRBD1 (5 bases). V was cut by 7 bases and J by 7 bases, with 13 bases left in between. The CDR3 covers 12 residues. Germline V gene data show CDR1 as SEHNR and CDR2 as FQNEAQ (reference sequence).

The genes are TRBV12-3 or TRBV12-4 and TRBJ2-7; TRBD1 aligns across 10 bases. With 7 bases clipped from V and 4 bases from J, the junction kept 10 bases outside the gene matches. CDR3 length: 15 residues. The CDR3 DNA follows: TGTGCCAGCACCCCTAGACAGGGGGCGTGGTACGAGCAGTACTTC. Translation: CASTPRQGAWYEQYF.

V gene TRBV20-1 combines with J gene TRBJ2-7; 9 bases line up with TRBD1. The CDR3 runs 17 residues. The germline V gene encodes CDR1 DFQATT and CDR2 SNEGSKA (reference sequence). The V segment lost 1 base and the J segment 1 base; nucleotides outside the gene matches: 11. CDR3 nucleotides: TGCAGTGCTAGAGCTTATTCCGGGACAGGGAAATCCTACGAGCAGTACTTC. Translation gives CSARAYSGTGKSYEQYF.

The gene calls are TRBV7-6 and TRBJ1-4; D remains unclear. The CDR3 spans 17 residues. Trimming removed 4 bases from V and 4 bases from J, with 19 bases in between. CDR1 is SGHVS, CDR2 FNYEAQ, per germline. The CDR3 region has the DNA TGTGCCAGCAGCTCCGAGGGCGGTTCAATTGATAATGAAAAACTGTTTTTT. This encodes CASSSEGGSIDNEKLFF.

This clonotype has more than one count but fewer than ten. The gene calls are TRBV7-9 and TRBJ2-1; 14 nucleotides align to TRBD2. The trim removed 5 bases at V and 9 bases at J, leaving 0 bases unmatched. The CDR3 length is 13 residues. The V gene's germline CDR1 is SEHNR and CDR2 FQNEAQ (reference sequence). For the CDR3, the DNA is TGTGCCAGCAGCGGACTAGCGGGAGGTGAGCAGTTCTTC. Its translation is CASSGLAGGEQFF.

This clonotype was seen a handful of times. The V call is TRBV12-3 or TRBV12-4, the J call TRBJ1-4; TRBD1 is a possible D gene (5 bases). Trimming pared 10 bases from V and 5 bases from J, leaving 14 bases between. The CDR3 sequence is 13 residues long. CDR3 nucleotides: TGTGCCACCGCCGGGACGGAAAATGAAAAACTGTTTTTT. Encoded protein: CATAGTENEKLFF.

V is TRBV7-9 and J is TRBJ2-7; D is uncertain. The germline gives CDR1 SEHNR, CDR2 FQNEAQ (reference sequence). The CDR3 extends over 12 amino acids. Trimming stripped 3 bases from V and 9 bases from J, with 12 bases between. The CDR3 loop reads CASSFDLRGQYF. The CDR3 DNA follows: TGTGCCAGCAGCTTTGACCTACGTGGGCAGTACTTC.

The chain has TRBV10-3 and TRBJ2-7; 8 bases align to TRBD1. The V segment lost 0 bases and the J segment 3 bases; nucleotides outside the gene matches: 4. Germline CDR1 and CDR2: ENHRY and SYGVKD. The CDR3 has 15 amino acids. CDR3 bases: TGTGCCATCAGTGAGTCGGGACAGGCCTACTACGAGCAGTACTTC. Its protein is CAISESGQAYYEQYF.

The V call is TRBV9, the J call TRBJ1-2; D is unresolved. There are 14 residues in the CDR3. The germline V gene encodes CDR1 SGDLS and CDR2 YYNGEE. V dropped 4 bases and J dropped 1 base, with 11 bases sitting between them. The CDR3 sequence is CASSRAVGNYGYTF. For the CDR3, the DNA is TGTGCCAGCAGCAGGGCGGTGGGTAACTATGGCTACACCTTC. Variable domain in full (rest from reference TRBV9 and TRBJ1-2): DSGVTQTPKHLITATGQRVTLRCSPRSGDLSVYWYQQSLDQGLQFLIQYYNGEERAKGNILERFSAQQFPDLHSELNLSSLELGDSALYFCASSRAVGNYGYTFGSGTRLTVV.

In this sample, this clonotype turned up many times. The rearrangement joins TRBV5-1 to TRBJ2-7; 12 positions match TRBD2. CDR1 and CDR2 from the germline V gene are SGHRS and YFSETQ. The CDR3 loop spans 17 amino acids. J gave up 0 bases and V 4 bases, and 8 bases lay outside the gene matches. The CDR3 sequence: CASSLELAGGFSYEQYF. The CDR3 nucleotides read TGCGCCAGCAGCCTAGAACTAGCGGGAGGATTCTCCTACGAGCAGTACTTC.

As for this clonotype: A much larger clone is a single base away; this may be a read error. This sequence joins TRBV12-3 or TRBV12-4 and TRBJ1-5; weak D call: TRBD1 (6 bases). The CDR3 runs 12 residues. CDR3 coding DNA: TGTACCAGCAAAACAGGGTTTGAGCCCCAGCATTTT. This codes for CTSKTGFEPQHF.

The table lists this clonotype with many counts. This chain links TRBV2 with TRBJ2-1; D gene unclear. Germline CDR1 reads SNHLY; CDR2 reads FYNNEI. The CDR3 is 11 amino acids. V was trimmed by 7 bases and J by 6 bases, leaving 7 bases between them. The DNA for the CDR3 is TGTGCCAGCAAGAGGTTCAATGAGCAGTTCTTC. It encodes CASKRFNEQFF.

This clonotype was seen ten or more times. Its ends do not fully match the called genes, so a read error is possible. The genes are TRBV7-7 and TRBJ2-1; TRBD1 aligns across 8 bases. The V gene's germline CDR1 is SSHAT and CDR2 FNYEAQ (reference sequence). The CDR3 is 16 amino acids. The chain's CDR3 is CASSPGGQGDHNEQFF. DNA for the CDR3: TGTGCTAGCAGCCCAGGCGGACAGGGAGATCACAATGAGCAGTTCTTC.

This clonotype was observed at least ten times. The genes are TRBV5-1 and TRBJ2-7, with 11 positions matching TRBD1. The CDR3 runs 15 residues. Germline CDR1 reads SGHRS; CDR2 reads YFSETQ. Losses at the gene ends were 4 bases for V and 3 bases for J; bases not matched to a gene: 6. CDR3 sequence reads: CASSDGQGAVYEQYF. CDR3 bases: TGCGCCAGCAGCGACGGACAGGGGGCGGTCTACGAGCAGTACTTC. The full variable domain, its missing parts supplied by reference TRBV5-1 and TRBJ2-7, is KAGVTQTPRYLIKTRGQQVTLSCSPISGHRSVSWYQQTPGQGLQFLFEYFSETQRNKGNFPGRFSGRQFSNSRSEMNVSTLELGDSALYLCASSDGQGAVYEQYFGPGTRLTVT.

This clonotype was counted ten times or more. V and J are TRBV20-1 and TRBJ2-1; D may be TRBD2 (5 bases). This CDR3 region has 14 residues. Germline assignment: CDR1 DFQATT and CDR2 SNEGSKA (reference sequence). Trimming took 5 bases from V and 3 from J, leaving 14 bases between them. CDR3 coding DNA: TGCAGTGCTCCGGACTGGCAAGACTACAATGAGCAGTTCTTC. Amino acid sequence: CSAPDWQDYNEQFF.